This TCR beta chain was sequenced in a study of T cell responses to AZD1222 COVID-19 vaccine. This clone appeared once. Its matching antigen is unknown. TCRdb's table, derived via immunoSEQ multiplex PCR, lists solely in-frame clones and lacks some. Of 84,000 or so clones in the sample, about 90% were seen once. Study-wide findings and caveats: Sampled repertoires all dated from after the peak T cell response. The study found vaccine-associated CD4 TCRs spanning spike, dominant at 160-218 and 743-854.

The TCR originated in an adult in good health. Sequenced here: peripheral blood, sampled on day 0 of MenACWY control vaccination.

The CDR3 reads CASSLVTGTGELFF. The CDR3 bases are TGTGCCAGCAGCTTAGTGACAGGCACCGGGGAGCTGTTTTTT. The chain combines TRBV7-8 with TRBJ2-2; D might be TRBD1 (6 bases). V was pared by 1 base and J by 4 bases, with 7 bases between. This CDR3 is built from 14 residues. The germline V gene encodes CDR1 SGHVS and CDR2 FQNEAQ.